This T cell receptor beta chain appears in the sequencing data of a study of neurological immune-mediated disorders. This clonotype was observed at least ten times. Its antigen is not known. As for time point: technical triplicate 1. The unsorted libraries were produced from 2 million PBMCs held at -80 C. Template-switch 5'RACE cDNA synthesis added a 10-nucleotide unique molecular identifier. Via MiXCR, TCRdb re-called the 5' RACE reads, giving one row per CDR3 protein. The data contain roughly 41,000 distinct CDR3 sequences, 8.5% to 14% of them singletons. Overall study results and limits: Because no CDR3 amino acid sequences were shared across subjects by expanded clones, private repertoires were suggested in all groups.

This CDR3 has 10 amino acids. Per germline, CDR1 MGHDK and CDR2 SYGVNS. V gave up 4 bases and J gave up 8 bases, with 5 bases separating them. The rearrangement links TRBV25-1 to TRBJ2-5; D remains unclear. This TCR was recovered from a man aged 60 to 75 with HTLV-1-associated myelopathy (HAM/TSP). The source material was PBMCs. The CDR3 loop reads CASSAATQYF. The CDR3 nucleotides are TGTGCCAGCAGTGCCGCCACCCAGTACTTC.